This T cell receptor (beta chain) was captured in a study of identical twins. To note about this clonotype: The antigen is not known.

Study-wide results and caveats: Twins shared out-of-frame alpha sequences with excess low generation probability. The study found weaker excess twin sharing in beta out-of-frame sequences. The models systematically underestimated how much out-of-frame TCR alpha was shared in monozygotic twins.

The germline CDR1 and CDR2 sequences are SEHNR and FQNEAQ (reference sequence). Trimming removed 6 bases from V and 4 bases from J; junction bases left unmatched: 9. This CDR3 region has 15 residues. TCRdb processed the 5' RACE reads anew with MiXCR; each CDR3 protein has one entry. This sample has over 200,000 distinct CDR3 sequences, with about a tenth found just once. This receptor was taken from a woman aged 18-30 years in good health. The V call is TRBV7-9, the J call TRBJ2-3; TRBD2 agrees at 8 bases. The specimen was memory (CD45RO+) T cells sorted from blood. CDR3 amino acids: CASSRGGAWADTQYF. The DNA for the CDR3 is TGTGCCAGCAGTCGGGGGGGGGCCTGGGCAGATACGCAGTATTTT.